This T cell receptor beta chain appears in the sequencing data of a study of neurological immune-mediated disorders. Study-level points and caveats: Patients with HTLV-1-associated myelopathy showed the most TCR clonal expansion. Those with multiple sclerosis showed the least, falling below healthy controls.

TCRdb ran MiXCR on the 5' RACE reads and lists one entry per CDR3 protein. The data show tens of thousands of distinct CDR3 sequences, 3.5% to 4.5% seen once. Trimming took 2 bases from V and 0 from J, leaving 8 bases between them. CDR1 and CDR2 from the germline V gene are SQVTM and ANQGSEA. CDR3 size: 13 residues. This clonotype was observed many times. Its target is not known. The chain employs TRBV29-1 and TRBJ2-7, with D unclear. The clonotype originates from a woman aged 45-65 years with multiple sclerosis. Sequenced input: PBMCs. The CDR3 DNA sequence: TGCAGCGTTGAAAGGTGGGGCTCCTACGAGCAGTACTTC. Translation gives CSVERWGSYEQYF.